This TCR beta chain was sequenced during a study of Ad26.COV2.S vaccination and SARS-CoV-2 variants. Libraries were prepared by immunoSEQ multiplex PCR; TCRdb keeps only in-frame clonotypes and omits some of them. Of approximately 480,000 clones in the sample, roughly 87% were seen once. The CDR3 covers 13 residues. Trimming cost V 0 bases and J 4 bases, with 6 bases left between them. Germline values: CDR1 SGHNT, CDR2 YYREEE (reference sequence). Regarding this clone: Antigen: not known.

Study-wide results and limits: A substantial breadth of spike-specific CD8+ and CD4+ T cell responses after vaccination has been reported.

Treatment: 15 to 20 received Ad26.COV2.S at low or high dose, single or two shots; 5 received placebo; per-sample allocation not given. At day 63 after the first vaccine or placebo injection, samples were drawn. The rearrangement joins TRBV5-4 to TRBJ2-3; D not certain. The input for sequencing was peripheral blood, taken in a trial of Ad26.COV2.S vaccine versus placebo. This clonotype was obtained from a person aged 18 to 65 who received the Ad26.COV2.S COVID-19 vaccine or a placebo. CDR3 amino acids: CASSLARADTQYF. CDR3 bases: TGTGCCAGCAGCTTGGCCCGGGCAGATACGCAGTATTTT.